This T cell receptor beta chain originates from a study of cytomegalovirus exposure and HLA in healthy donors. Regarding the study as a whole: It was about 150 TCR beta chains that were listed as cytomegalovirus-associated.

Vbeta (60) and Jbeta (13) primers were used in the PCR. Sequencing used immunoSEQ multiplex PCR; TCRdb keeps in-frame clones, though not all of them. Of tens of thousands of clones listed, almost 75% are singletons. Trimming removed 4 bases at V and 2 bases at J, with 13 bases between. The CDR3 length is 15 residues. Looked up from germline, CDR1 is MNHNS and CDR2 is SASEGT. As to this clone: Its antigen is unknown.

Input material: PBMCs. The chain recombines TRBV6-1 with TRBJ2-3, with TRBD2 as a possible D gene (6 bases). This TCR came from a man between 45 and 60 years old in good health and CMV-seronegative. The DNA for the CDR3 is TGTGCCAGCAGTGGGGGGGTTAGGCCCACAGATACGCAGTATTTT. The encoded protein is CASSGGVRPTDTQYF.